This passage covers 28 T cell receptor beta chains from one sample sequenced in a study of identical twins. TCRdb passed the 5' RACE reads through MiXCR, listing each CDR3 protein once. Of fewer than 900,000 distinct CDR3 sequences detected, around a sixth appear once; the ten largest clones hold about 12%. This sample also belongs to another study, concerning T cells expressing NK-cell markers.

The specimen sequenced was PBMCs. All receptors derive from a woman aged 18-35 years in good health.

J is TRBJ2-1 and V is TRBV20-1; TRBD2 agrees at 11 bases. The CDR3 consists of 14 residues. V shed 1 base and J 7 bases; nucleotides not matched to a gene: 3. The germline CDR1 and CDR2 sequences are DFQATT and SNEGSKA (reference sequence). This CDR3 is CSARVLAGGNEQFF. CDR3 DNA: TGCAGTGCTAGAGTCCTAGCGGGGGGTAATGAGCAGTTCTTC.

This sequence joins TRBV7-6 and TRBJ1-6, with TRBD1 matching 8 bases. Germline values: CDR1 SGHVS, CDR2 FNYEAQ. V shed 4 bases, J shed 15 bases, and the junction held 14 bases outside the gene matches. The CDR3 sequence is 15 residues long. The DNA of the CDR3 is TGTGCCAGCAGCTCTAGACAGGGGAAGACAGATCGCCTCCACTTT. Its protein product is CASSSRQGKTDRLHF.

This clonotype came up a few times. CDR3 bases: TGCAGCGCCCGACAGGGAACGGGGAGCAATCAGCCCCAGCATTTT. This translates into CSARQGTGSNQPQHF. The chain has TRBV29-1 and TRBJ1-5; 7 positions match TRBD1. The CDR3 totals 15 residues. The V gene end was trimmed by 7 bases and the J gene end by 1 base; junction bases not matched to a gene: 10. CDR1 and CDR2 from the germline V gene are SQVTM and ANQGSEA. The full variable domain, with the rest looked up from reference TRBV29-1 and TRBJ1-5, is SAVISQKPSRDICQRGTSLTIQCQVDSQVTMMFWYRQQPGQSLTLIATANQGSEATYESGFVIDKFPISRPNLTFSTLTVSNMSPEDSSIYLCSARQGTGSNQPQHFGDGTRLSIL.

This clonotype occurred a few times. This chain links TRBV5-1 with TRBJ2-1; TRBD1 aligns across 9 bases. The CDR3 loop spans 16 amino acids. Per germline, CDR1 SGHRS and CDR2 YFSETQ. Germline trimming cut 0 bases from V and 5 bases from J; bases unmatched to any gene: 6. The CDR3 is CASSLGGTGSHNEQFF. The CDR3 DNA follows: TGCGCCAGCAGCTTGGGGGGGACAGGGTCCCACAATGAGCAGTTCTTC.

CDR3 in DNA: TGTGCCATGAGCCCAGGGCGCCTCTCCTACAATGAGCAGTTCTTC. This codes for CAMSPGRLSYNEQFF. J is TRBJ2-1 and V is TRBV4-2; maybe TRBD1 (5 bases). V was cut by 10 bases and J by 0 bases, with 16 bases left in between. CDR3 length: 15 residues. The germline V gene has CDR1 LGHNA and CDR2 YNFKEQ.

This clonotype was counted ten times or more. This sequence joins TRBV7-6 and TRBJ2-1, with 11 positions matching TRBD2. V lost 5 bases and J lost 4; bases outside the gene matches: 7. The CDR3 has 16 amino acids. Germline V lookup: CDR1 SGHVS, CDR2 FNYEAQ. In nucleotides, the CDR3 is TGTGCCAGCAGCAGGCACGGGACTAGCGGATACAATGAGCAGTTCTTC. Its translation is CASSRHGTSGYNEQFF.

This sequence joins TRBV11-1 and TRBJ2-6; the D gene is possibly TRBD1 (6 bases). Deletions cut 1 base from V and 1 base from J, with 14 bases between. The CDR3 has 18 amino acids. CDR1 SGHAT and CDR2 FQDESV come from the germline V gene (reference sequence). Here the CDR3 reads CASSLEQGLESGANVLTF. In DNA, the CDR3 is TGTGCCAGCAGCTTAGAACAGGGTCTTGAGTCTGGGGCCAACGTCCTGACTTTC. The full variable domain, completed using reference TRBV11-1 and TRBJ2-6, is EAEVAQSPRYKITEKSQAVAFWCDPISGHATLYWYRQILGQGPELLVQFQDESVVDDSQLPKDRFSAERLKGVDSTLKIQPAELGDSAMYLCASSLEQGLESGANVLTFGAGSRLTVL.

The rearrangement links TRBV7-3 to TRBJ2-6; a weak D match, TRBD1 (5 bases). CDR3 size: 17 residues. Trimming took off 5 bases at V and 1 base at J, with 15 bases between the two ends. From germline, CDR1 is SGHTA and CDR2 FQGTGA. The DNA of the CDR3 is TGTGCCAGCAGCCTCCTCACAGGAAGATCTGGGGCCAACGTCCTGACTTTC. It specifies CASSLLTGRSGANVLTF.

The chain has TRBV24-1 and TRBJ2-6; 8 bases match TRBD1. V shed 3 bases, J shed 0 bases, and the junction held 3 bases outside the gene matches. The length of the CDR3 is 17 residues. The germline gives CDR1 KGHDR, CDR2 SFDVKD. The CDR3 loop reads CATSDGQGSSGANVLTF. The CDR3 coding sequence is TGTGCCACCAGTGATGGACAGGGAAGCTCTGGGGCCAACGTCCTGACTTTC.

This rearrangement joins TRBV5-1 to TRBJ1-4; D is ambiguous. This CDR3 region has 16 residues. Germline assignment: CDR1 SGHRS and CDR2 YFSETQ. Between the trimmed V and J ends, which lost 0 bases and 8 bases, there was a span of 17 bases. In nucleotides, the CDR3 is TGCGCCAGCAGCTTGGGAAGTACCAGCCCTAGGGAAAAACTGTTTTTT. As protein: CASSLGSTSPREKLFF.

This clonotype came up a few times. The CDR3 loop reads CSASRLAGARNEQFF. CDR3 DNA sequence: TGCAGTGCTAGTCGTTTAGCGGGAGCTCGGAATGAGCAGTTCTTC. The V call is TRBV20-1, the J call TRBJ2-1, with 9 bases identical to TRBD2. J was trimmed by 7 bases and V by 3 bases; bases with no gene match: 10. Germline assignment: CDR1 DFQATT and CDR2 SNEGSKA (reference sequence). There are 15 residues in the CDR3.

V is TRBV12-3 or TRBV12-4 and J is TRBJ2-1; TRBD2 matches at 7 bases. The CDR3 sequence is 15 residues long. V shed 4 bases and J 2 bases; nucleotides not matched to a gene: 5. CDR3 nucleotides: TGTGCCAGCAGTTCCCAGCGGGATACCTACAATGAGCAGTTCTTC. Translation gives CASSSQRDTYNEQFF.

This clonotype was counted only a few times. This sequence joins TRBV6-2 or TRBV6-3 and TRBJ2-3; weak D call: TRBD2 (5 bases). Trimming removed 8 bases from V and 5 bases from J, with 11 bases in between. The CDR3 sequence is 12 residues long. Germline V gives CDR1 MNHEY, CDR2 SVGEGT. CDR3 protein: CASGSFGDTQYF. The CDR3 nucleotides read TGTGCCAGCGGGAGTTTCGGAGATACGCAGTATTTT.

The chain recombines TRBV12-3 or TRBV12-4 with TRBJ2-1; D is undetermined. V shed 9 bases and J shed 4 bases, with 19 bases lying between them. CDR3 length equals 15 residues. DNA of the CDR3: TGTGCCAGTCTCAATCTAGGAAGTCGGTACAATGAGCAGTTCTTC. This sequence encodes CASLNLGSRYNEQFF.

The chain links TRBV10-3 to TRBJ2-7; D is ambiguous. CDR1 and CDR2 (germline): ENHRY, SYGVKD. Trimming shortened V by 4 bases and J by 2 bases, and 9 bases separated the two germline ends. This CDR3 has 13 amino acids. The CDR3 reads CAISGSDTYEQYF. The DNA of the CDR3 is TGTGCCATCAGTGGGAGTGATACCTACGAGCAGTACTTC.

This clonotype occurred a few times. The chain joins TRBV15 to TRBJ2-3; D perhaps matches TRBD2 (7 bases). Trimming pared 3 bases from V and 14 bases from J, leaving 18 bases between. Germline V gene sequence: CDR1 LNHNV, CDR2 YYDKDF (reference sequence). The CDR3 sequence is 13 residues long. CDR3 residues: CATSRGSGGPVYF. DNA for the CDR3: TGTGCCACCAGCAGGGGATCGGGGGGCCCGGTGTATTTT.

This clonotype was counted a few times. The CDR3 bases are TGTGCCAGCAGTTACGACAGGGGTGGAAACACCATATATTTT. Amino acid sequence: CASSYDRGGNTIYF. V is TRBV6-5 and J is TRBJ1-3, with 8 positions matching TRBD1. The J segment lost 3 bases and the V segment lost 2 bases, leaving 0 bases of the junction unmatched. CDR3 length: 14 residues. Per the germline V gene, CDR1 is MNHEY and CDR2 is SVGAGI.

This rearrangement joins TRBV5-1 to TRBJ2-7; D could derive from TRBD1 or TRBD2 (6 bases each). Germline V gene data show CDR1 as SGHRS and CDR2 as YFSETQ. The CDR3 totals 15 residues. Deletions cut 1 base from V and 5 bases from J, with 16 bases between. This CDR3 is CASSLMGGWKDEQYF. The DNA of the CDR3 is TGCGCCAGCAGCTTGATGGGGGGCTGGAAAGACGAGCAGTACTTC.

This clonotype was found a few times. This chain connects TRBV5-1 to TRBJ2-1; TRBD1 matches at 9 bases. This CDR3 region has 18 residues. V shed 3 bases and J 0 bases; nucleotides not matched to a gene: 10. The V gene's germline CDR1 is SGHRS and CDR2 YFSETQ. Written as DNA, the CDR3 is TGCGCCAGCAGCTCCGGACAGGGGATACCTAGCTCCTACAATGAGCAGTTCTTC. It is translated as CASSSGQGIPSSYNEQFF.

This clonotype has a count of ten or more. The J gene is TRBJ2-2, the V gene TRBV10-3, with TRBD2 matching 7 bases. The length of the CDR3 is 16 residues. V dropped 5 bases and J dropped 0; count of bases not matched to a gene: 6. CDR1 is ENHRY, CDR2 SYGVKD, per germline. This CDR3 reads CAISQGGGANTGELFF. The CDR3 coding sequence is TGTGCCATCAGTCAGGGCGGGGGAGCGAACACCGGGGAGCTGTTTTTT.

This clonotype was counted a few times. The chain uses TRBV12-3 or TRBV12-4 and TRBJ2-3; D unresolved. The V end lost 9 bases, the J end lost 4 bases, and 11 bases lay between the germline ends. This CDR3 comprises 12 residues. CDR3 DNA sequence: TGTGCCAGTACGTTTGGGGCAGATACGCAGTATTTT. Translating gives CASTFGADTQYF.

This clonotype was seen a few times. The CDR3 bases are TGTGCCAGCAGCCGACCGGGACTAGCGCTCCAGCAGACCCAGTACTTC. Its translation: CASSRPGLALQQTQYF. This chain connects TRBV3-1 to TRBJ2-5, with 10 positions matching TRBD2. J lost 6 bases, V lost 4 bases, and 11 bases had no gene match. In germline, CDR1 is LGHDT, CDR2 YNNKEL (reference sequence). CDR3 length equals 16 residues.

The chain employs TRBV9 and TRBJ2-7, with D unclear. This CDR3 has 13 residues. Germline CDR1 SGDLS, CDR2 YYNGEE. V was pared by 3 bases and J by 7 bases, with 14 bases between. For the CDR3, the DNA is TGTGCCAGCAGCGCCGATTTGGGGTGGGAGCAGTACTTC. This encodes CASSADLGWEQYF.

The chain couples TRBV20-1 to TRBJ1-2; weak D call: TRBD1 (6 bases). V lost 4 bases and J lost 3, with 9 bases in between. The CDR3 extends over 12 amino acids. CDR1 is DFQATT and CDR2 is SNEGSKA in the germline V gene (reference sequence). The CDR3 sequence: CSAKQGYYGYTF. The CDR3 DNA reads as TGCAGTGCTAAACAGGGATACTATGGCTACACCTTC.

This clonotype was seen more than once but under ten times. The V gene is TRBV5-1, the J gene TRBJ2-1; 10 bases are a match to TRBD2. V was clipped by 4 bases and J by 8 bases; unmatched bases: 6. The CDR3 length is 14 residues. Germline V gene sequence: CDR1 SGHRS, CDR2 YFSETQ. The CDR3 DNA reads as TGCGCCAGCAGCCCAACCCTAGCGGGAGATGAGCAGTTCTTC. Translation gives CASSPTLAGDEQFF.

This clonotype showed up just a few times. This chain uses TRBV18 with TRBJ2-5; tentative D call: TRBD2 (6 bases). The CDR3 runs to 14 residues. CDR1 and CDR2 (germline): KGHSH, LQKENI. Trimming took off 4 bases at V and 3 bases at J, with 12 bases between the two ends. The CDR3 nucleotides are TGTGCCAGCTCACGCACGACGGGGGAAGAGACCCAGTACTTC. Translating gives CASSRTTGEETQYF.

The CDR3, as DNA: TGTGCCACCGGGGGACAGAAGAACACCGGGGAGCTGTTTTTT. Amino acid sequence: CATGGQKNTGELFF. The chain combines TRBV2 with TRBJ2-2; the D gene is possibly TRBD1 (7 bases). Trimming took 10 bases from V and 1 from J, leaving 13 bases between them. CDR3 length equals 14 residues. Germline assignment: CDR1 SNHLY and CDR2 FYNNEI.

This chain links TRBV20-1 with TRBJ1-2; weak D call: TRBD1 (5 bases). The CDR3 runs to 13 residues. Deletions cut 6 bases from V and 8 bases from J, with 19 bases between. The germline V gene encodes CDR1 DFQATT and CDR2 SNEGSKA (reference sequence). CDR3 in amino acids: CSAQPGRPAGYTF. The CDR3 bases are TGCAGTGCCCAACCGGGACGCCCTGCAGGCTACACCTTC.